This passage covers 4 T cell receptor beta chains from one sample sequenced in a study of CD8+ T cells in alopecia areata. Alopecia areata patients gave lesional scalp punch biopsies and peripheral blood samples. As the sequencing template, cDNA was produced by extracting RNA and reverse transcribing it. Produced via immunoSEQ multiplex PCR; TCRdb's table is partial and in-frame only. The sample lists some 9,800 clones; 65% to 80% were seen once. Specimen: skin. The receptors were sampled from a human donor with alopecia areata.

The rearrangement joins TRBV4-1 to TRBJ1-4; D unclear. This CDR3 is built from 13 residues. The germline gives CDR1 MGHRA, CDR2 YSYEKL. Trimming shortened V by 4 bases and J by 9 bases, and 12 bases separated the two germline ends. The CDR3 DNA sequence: TGCGCCAGCAGCCGATTCTCCAGTCAAAAACTGTTTTTT. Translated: CASSRFSSQKLFF.

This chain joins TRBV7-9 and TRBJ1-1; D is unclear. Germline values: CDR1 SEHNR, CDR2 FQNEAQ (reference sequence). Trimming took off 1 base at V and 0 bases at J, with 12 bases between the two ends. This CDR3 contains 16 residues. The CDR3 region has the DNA TGTGCCAGCAGCTTAGGATCTGCCCGGTTGAACACTGAAGCTTTCTTT. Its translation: CASSLGSARLNTEAFF.

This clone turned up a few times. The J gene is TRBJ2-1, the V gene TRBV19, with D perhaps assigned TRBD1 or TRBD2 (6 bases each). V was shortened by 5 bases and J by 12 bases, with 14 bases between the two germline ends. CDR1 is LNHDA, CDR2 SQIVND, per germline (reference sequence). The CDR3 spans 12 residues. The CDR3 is CASSAQGGSQFF. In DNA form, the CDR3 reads TGTGCCAGTAGTGCCCAAGGGGGGTCGCAGTTCTTC.

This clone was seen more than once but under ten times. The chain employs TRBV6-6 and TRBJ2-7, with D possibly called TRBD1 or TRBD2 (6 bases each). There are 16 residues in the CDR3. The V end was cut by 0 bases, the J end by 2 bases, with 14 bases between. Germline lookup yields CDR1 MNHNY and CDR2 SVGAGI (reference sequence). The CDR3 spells CASSYSRGANAYEQYF. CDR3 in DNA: TGTGCCAGCAGTTACTCGAGGGGGGCGAATGCCTACGAGCAGTACTTC.